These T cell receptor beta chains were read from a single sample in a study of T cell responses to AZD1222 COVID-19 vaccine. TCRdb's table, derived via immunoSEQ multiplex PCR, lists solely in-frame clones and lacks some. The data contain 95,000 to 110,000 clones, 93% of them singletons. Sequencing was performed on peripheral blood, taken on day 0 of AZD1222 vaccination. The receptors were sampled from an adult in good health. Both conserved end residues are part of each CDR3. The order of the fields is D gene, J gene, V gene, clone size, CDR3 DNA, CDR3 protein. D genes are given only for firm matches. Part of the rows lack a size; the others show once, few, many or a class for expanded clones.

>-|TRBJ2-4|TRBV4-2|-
TGTGCCAGCAGTGGCAGGGGGGGGGCCAAAAACATTCAGTACTTC
CASSGRGGAKNIQYF
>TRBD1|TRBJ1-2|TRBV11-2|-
TGTGCCAGCAGCTGGACAGGGGGAGACTATGGCTACACCTTC
CASSWTGGDYGYTF
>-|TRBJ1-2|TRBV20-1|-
TGCAGTGCTAGAGACCCCTATGGCTACACCTTC
CSARDPYGYTF
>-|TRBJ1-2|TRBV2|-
TGTGCCAGCCGGTCGGACAGCAAGGCGTCAGGCTACACCTTC
CASRSDSKASGYTF
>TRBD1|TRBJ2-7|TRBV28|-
TGTGCCAGCAGTGAGGGACAGGGGTTTATCTACGAGCAGTACTTC
CASSEGQGFIYEQYF
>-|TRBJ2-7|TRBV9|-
TGTGCCAGCAGCCTCGGGACGGCAGGAGAAGAGCAGTACTTC
CASSLGTAGEEQYF
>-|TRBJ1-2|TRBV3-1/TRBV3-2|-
TGTGCCAGCAGCCACGGGCGGGGGTCTAACTATGGCTACACCTTC
CASSHGRGSNYGYTF
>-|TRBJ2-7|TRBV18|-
TGTGCCAGCTCACCAAGAGGGGAGAGGTACGAGCAGTACTTC
CASSPRGERYEQYF
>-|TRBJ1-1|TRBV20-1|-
TGCAGTGCTAGGGATAACACTGAAGCTTTCTTT
CSARDNTEAFF
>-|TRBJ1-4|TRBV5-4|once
TGTGCCAGCAGCTTATCTGCAACTAATGAAAAACTGTTTTTT
CASSLSATNEKLFF
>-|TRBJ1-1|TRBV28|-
TGTGCCAGCAGTAATACAGGGTCCACTGAAGCTTTCTTT
CASSNTGSTEAFF
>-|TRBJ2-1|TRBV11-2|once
TGTGCCAGCAGCTTCTCCGGGACTCCCAATGAGCAGTTCTTC
CASSFSGTPNEQFF
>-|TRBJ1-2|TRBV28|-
TGTGCCAGCAGTCCTAGGGGTACAGGCCCCCAATTCTATGGCTACACCTTC
CASSPRGTGPQFYGYTF
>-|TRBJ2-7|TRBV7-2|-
TGTGCCAGCAGCTTTTCAGGACAAGAAATTGTCTACGAGCAGTACTTC
CASSFSGQEIVYEQYF
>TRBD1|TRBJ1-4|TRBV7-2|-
TGTGCCAGCAGGGACAGGGTTGAAGAAAAACTGTTTTTT
CASRDRVEEKLFF
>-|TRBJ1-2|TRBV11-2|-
TGTGCCAGCAGCTTATTGAACGTCGATGGCTACACCTTC
CASSLLNVDGYTF